This paragraph reports one T cell receptor (beta chain). What it binds is not known. The assay was immunoSEQ multiplex PCR, and TCRdb's table has in-frame clones only and misses some. The table lists roughly 140,000 clones, 90% of them singletons. The germline V gene has CDR1 SNHLY and CDR2 FYNNEI. Trimming removed 7 bases at V and 0 bases at J, with 20 bases between. The CDR3 runs to 17 residues. This sample is part of a study of T cell responses to AZD1222 COVID-19 vaccine. Whole-study results and caveats: Nearly half of spike-specific TCRs reportedly target unmutated variant regions.

This receptor was taken from an adult who received the AZD1222 COVID-19 vaccine. The chain joins TRBV2 to TRBJ2-3, with D possibly TRBD1 on 6 matching bases. The sequenced sample was peripheral blood, obtained 28 days after the second AZD1222 dose. The CDR3 is CASTEFDRSTSTDTQYF. The CDR3 DNA reads TGTGCCAGCACCGAGTTCGACAGGAGCACAAGCACAGATACGCAGTATTTT. The full variable domain, in which reference TRBV2 and TRBJ2-3 provide the parts outside the CDR3, is EPEVTQTPSHQVTQMGQEVILRCVPISNHLYFYWYRQILGQKVEFLVSFYNNEISEKSEIFDDQFSVERPDGSNFTLKIRSTKLEDSAMYFCASTEFDRSTSTDTQYFGPGTRLTVL.